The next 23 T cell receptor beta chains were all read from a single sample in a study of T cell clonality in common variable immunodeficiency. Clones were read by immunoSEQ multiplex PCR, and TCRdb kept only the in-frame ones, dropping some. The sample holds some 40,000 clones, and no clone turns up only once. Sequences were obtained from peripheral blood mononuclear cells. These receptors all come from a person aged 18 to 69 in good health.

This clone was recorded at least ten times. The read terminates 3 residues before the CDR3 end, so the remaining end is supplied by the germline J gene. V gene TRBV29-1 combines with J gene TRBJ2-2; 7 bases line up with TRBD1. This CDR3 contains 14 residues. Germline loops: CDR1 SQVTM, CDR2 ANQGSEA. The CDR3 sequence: CSVLHRGRDEKLFF. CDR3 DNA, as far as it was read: TGCAGCGTCCTACACAGGGGCCGGGATGAAAAG.

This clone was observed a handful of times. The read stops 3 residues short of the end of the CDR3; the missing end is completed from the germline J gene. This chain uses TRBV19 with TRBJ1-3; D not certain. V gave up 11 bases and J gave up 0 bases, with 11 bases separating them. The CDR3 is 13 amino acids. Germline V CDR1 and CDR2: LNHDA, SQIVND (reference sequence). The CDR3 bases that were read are TGTGCCTCCCAGGAAATCTCTGGAAACACC. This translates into CASQEISGNT. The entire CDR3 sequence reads CASQEISGNTIYF.

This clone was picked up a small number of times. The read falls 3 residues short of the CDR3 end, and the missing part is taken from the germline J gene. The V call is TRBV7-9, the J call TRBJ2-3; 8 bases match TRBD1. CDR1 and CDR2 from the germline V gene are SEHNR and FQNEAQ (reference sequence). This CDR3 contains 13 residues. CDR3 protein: CASSLGQAGAQYF. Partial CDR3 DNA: TGTGCCAGCAGCCTGGGACAGGCCGGTGCG.

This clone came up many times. The sequenced CDR3 bases are TGTGCCAGCAGCATGGGGGGTGGACTAGCGGGATTTGAG. Its protein product is CASSMGGGLAGFE. The entire CDR3 protein is CASSMGGGLAGFEQFF. The chain is built from TRBV12-3 or TRBV12-4 and TRBJ2-1; 12 positions match TRBD2. The read is 3 residues too short to cover the CDR3 end, so that end is filled in from the germline J gene. J lost 9 bases, V lost 6 bases, and 12 bases had no gene match. There are 16 residues in the CDR3.

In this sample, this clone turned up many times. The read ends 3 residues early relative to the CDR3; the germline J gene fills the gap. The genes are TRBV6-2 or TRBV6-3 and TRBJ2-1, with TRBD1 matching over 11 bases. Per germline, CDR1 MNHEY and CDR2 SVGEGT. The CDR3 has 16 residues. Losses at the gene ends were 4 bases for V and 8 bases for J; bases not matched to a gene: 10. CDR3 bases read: TGTGCCAGCAGTTTGGGGACAGGGGGGTATATGGATGAG. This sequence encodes CASSLGTGGYMDE. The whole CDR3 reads CASSLGTGGYMDEQFF.

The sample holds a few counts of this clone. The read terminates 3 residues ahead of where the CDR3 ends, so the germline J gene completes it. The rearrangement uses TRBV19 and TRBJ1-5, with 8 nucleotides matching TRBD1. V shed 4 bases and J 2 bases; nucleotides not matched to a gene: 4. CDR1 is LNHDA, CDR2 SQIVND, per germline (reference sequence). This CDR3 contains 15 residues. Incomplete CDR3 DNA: TGTGCCAGTAGTACTACGACAGGGGGCAATCAGCCC. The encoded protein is CASSTTTGGNQP. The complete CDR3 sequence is CASSTTTGGNQPQHF. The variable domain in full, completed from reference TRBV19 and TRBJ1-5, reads DGGITQSPKYLFRKEGQNVTLSCEQNLNHDAMYWYRQDPGQGLRLIYYSQIVNDFQKGDIAEGYSVSREKKESFPLTVTSAQKNPTAFYLCASSTTTGGNQPQHFGDGTRLSIL.

The CDR3 bases that were read are TGTGCCAGCAGCCTCGAAGGTAGCCTGGAGACC. Protein product: CASSLEGSLET. The full CDR3 protein reads CASSLEGSLETQYF. The rearrangement links TRBV4-2 to TRBJ2-5; D unresolved. The CDR3 end falls 3 residues outside the read, so it is completed with the germline J gene. This CDR3 comprises 14 residues. Trimming removed 4 bases at V and 5 bases at J, with 14 bases between. The germline CDR1 and CDR2 sequences are LGHNA and YNFKEQ.

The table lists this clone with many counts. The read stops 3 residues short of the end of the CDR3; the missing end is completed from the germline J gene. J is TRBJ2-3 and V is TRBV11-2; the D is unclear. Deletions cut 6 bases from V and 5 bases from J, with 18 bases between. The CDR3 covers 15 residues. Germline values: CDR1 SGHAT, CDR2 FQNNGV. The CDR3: CASSVVLSAIDTQYF. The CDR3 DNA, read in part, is TGTGCCAGCAGTGTCGTCCTCTCCGCGATAGATACG.

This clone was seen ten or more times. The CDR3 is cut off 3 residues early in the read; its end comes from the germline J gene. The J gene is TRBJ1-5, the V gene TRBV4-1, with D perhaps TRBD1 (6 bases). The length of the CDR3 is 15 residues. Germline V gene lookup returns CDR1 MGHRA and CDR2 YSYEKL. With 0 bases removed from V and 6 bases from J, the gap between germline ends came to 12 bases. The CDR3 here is CASSQDRGIGQPQHF. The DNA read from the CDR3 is TGCGCCAGCAGCCAAGACAGGGGTATCGGTCAGCCC.

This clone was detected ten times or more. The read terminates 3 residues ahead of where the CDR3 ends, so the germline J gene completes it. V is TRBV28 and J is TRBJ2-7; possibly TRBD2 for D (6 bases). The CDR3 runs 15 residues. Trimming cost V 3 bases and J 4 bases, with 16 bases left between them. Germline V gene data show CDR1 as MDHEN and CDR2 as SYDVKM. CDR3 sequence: CASSFRGAGIYEQYF. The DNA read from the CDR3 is TGTGCCAGCAGTTTCCGCGGGGCAGGGATTTACGAG.

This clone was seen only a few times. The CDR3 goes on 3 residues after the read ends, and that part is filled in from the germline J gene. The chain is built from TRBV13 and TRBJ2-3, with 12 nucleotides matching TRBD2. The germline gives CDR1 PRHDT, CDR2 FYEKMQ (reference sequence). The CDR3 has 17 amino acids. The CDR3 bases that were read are TGTGCCAGCAGCTTTCGTCTAGCGGGGGGGTACCAAGAGACG. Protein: CASSFRLAGGYQET. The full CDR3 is CASSFRLAGGYQETQYF.

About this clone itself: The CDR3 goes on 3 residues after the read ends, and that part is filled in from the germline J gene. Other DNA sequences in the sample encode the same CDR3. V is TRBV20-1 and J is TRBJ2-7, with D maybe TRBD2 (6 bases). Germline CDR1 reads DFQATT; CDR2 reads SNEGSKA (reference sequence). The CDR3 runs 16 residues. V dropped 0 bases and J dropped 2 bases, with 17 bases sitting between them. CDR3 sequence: CSARDGRGGDPYEQYF. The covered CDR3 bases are TGCAGTGCTAGAGATGGGCGGGGTGGCGACCCCTACGAG.

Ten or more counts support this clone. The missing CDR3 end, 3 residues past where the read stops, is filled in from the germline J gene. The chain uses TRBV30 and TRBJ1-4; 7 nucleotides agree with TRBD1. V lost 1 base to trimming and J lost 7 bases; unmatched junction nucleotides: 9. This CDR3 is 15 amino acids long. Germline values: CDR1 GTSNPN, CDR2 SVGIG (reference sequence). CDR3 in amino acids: CAWSANRGAGEKLFF. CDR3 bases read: TGTGCCTGGAGTGCAAACAGGGGTGCGGGTGAAAAA.

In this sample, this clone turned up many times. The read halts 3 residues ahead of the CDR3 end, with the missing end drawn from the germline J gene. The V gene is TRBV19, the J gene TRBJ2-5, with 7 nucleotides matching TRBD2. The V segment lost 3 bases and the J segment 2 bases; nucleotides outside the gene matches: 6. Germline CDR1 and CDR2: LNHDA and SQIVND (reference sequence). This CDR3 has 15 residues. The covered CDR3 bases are TGTGCCAGTAGTATGCCCAGCGGGGAACAAGAGACC. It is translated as CASSMPSGEQET. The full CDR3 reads CASSMPSGEQETQYF.

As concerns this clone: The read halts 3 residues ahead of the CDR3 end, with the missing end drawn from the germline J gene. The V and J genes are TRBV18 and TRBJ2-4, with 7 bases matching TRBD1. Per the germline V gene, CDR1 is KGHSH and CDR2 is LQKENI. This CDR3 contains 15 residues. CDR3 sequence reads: CASSPNPGQLYGQYF. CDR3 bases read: TGTGCCAGCTCACCAAATCCGGGACAGCTCTATGGT.

The sequenced part of the CDR3 DNA is TGTGCCAGCTCACCATCGGGGACACCCACAGATACC. Protein: CASSPSGTPTDT. The full CDR3 is CASSPSGTPTDTYTF. The gene calls are TRBV18 and TRBJ1-2, with D perhaps matching TRBD1 (6 bases). The read terminates 3 residues before the CDR3 end, so the remaining end is supplied by the germline J gene. In germline, CDR1 is KGHSH, CDR2 LQKENI. The CDR3 is made up of 15 amino acids.

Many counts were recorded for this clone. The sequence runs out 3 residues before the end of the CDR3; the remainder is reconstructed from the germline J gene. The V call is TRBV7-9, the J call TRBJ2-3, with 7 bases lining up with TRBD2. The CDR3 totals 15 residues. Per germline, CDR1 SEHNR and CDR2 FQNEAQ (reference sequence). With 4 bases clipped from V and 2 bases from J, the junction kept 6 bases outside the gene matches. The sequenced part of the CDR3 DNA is TGTGCCAGCAGCTACTCTAGCGGCTTCACAGATACG. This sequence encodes CASSYSSGFTDT. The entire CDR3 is CASSYSSGFTDTQYF. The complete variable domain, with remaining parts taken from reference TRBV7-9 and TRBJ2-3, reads DTGVSQNPRHKITKRGQNVTFRCDPISEHNRLYWYRQTLGQGPEFLTYFQNEAQLEKSRLLSDRFSAERPKGSFSTLEIQRTEQGDSAMYLCASSYSSGFTDTQYFGPGTRLTVL.

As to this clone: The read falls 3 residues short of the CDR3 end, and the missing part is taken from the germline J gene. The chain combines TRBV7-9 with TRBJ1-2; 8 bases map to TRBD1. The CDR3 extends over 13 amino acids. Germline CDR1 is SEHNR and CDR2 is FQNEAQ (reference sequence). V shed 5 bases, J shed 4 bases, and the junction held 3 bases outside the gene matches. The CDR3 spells CASSAGGSYGYTF. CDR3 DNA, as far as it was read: TGTGCCAGCAGCGCAGGGGGCTCCTATGGC.

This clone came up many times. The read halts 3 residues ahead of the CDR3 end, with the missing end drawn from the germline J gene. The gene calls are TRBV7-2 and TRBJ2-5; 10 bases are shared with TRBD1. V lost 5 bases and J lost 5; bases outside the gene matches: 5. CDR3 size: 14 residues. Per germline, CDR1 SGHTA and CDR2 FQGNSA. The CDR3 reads CASSTGQGIETQYF. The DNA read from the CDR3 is TGTGCCAGCAGCACGGGACAGGGGATCGAGACC.

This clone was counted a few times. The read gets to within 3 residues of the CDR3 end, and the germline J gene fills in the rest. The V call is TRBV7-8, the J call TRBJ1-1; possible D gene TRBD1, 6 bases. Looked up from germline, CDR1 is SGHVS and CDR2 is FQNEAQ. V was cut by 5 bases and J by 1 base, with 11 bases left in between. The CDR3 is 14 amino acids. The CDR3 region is CASSTDSENTEAFF. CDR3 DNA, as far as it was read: TGTGCCAGCAGCACGGACAGCGAGAACACTGAA.

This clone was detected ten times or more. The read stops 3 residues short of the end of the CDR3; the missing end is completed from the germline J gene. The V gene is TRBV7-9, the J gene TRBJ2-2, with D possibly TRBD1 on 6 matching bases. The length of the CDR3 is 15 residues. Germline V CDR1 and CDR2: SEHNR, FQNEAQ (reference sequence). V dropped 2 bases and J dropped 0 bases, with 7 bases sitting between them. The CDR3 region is CASSLQGPNTGELFF. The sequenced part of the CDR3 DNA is TGTGCCAGCAGCTTACAGGGGCCGAACACCGGGGAG.

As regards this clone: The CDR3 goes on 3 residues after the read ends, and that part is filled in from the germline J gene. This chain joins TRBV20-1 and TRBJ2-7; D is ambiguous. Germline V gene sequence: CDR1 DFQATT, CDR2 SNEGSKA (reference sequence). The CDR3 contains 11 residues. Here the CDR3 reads CTLCRSYEQYF. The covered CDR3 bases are TGCACTCTCTGCAGGAGCTACGAG.

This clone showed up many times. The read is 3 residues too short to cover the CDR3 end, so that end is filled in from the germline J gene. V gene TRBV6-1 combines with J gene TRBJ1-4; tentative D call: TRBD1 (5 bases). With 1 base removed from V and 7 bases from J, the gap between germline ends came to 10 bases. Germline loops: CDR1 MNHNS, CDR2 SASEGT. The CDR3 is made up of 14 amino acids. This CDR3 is CASSEEAGPEKLFF. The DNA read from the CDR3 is TGTGCCAGCAGTGAAGAGGCAGGGCCTGAAAAA.